Listed here is a single T cell receptor (beta chain). This record comes from a study of blood T cell repertoires in COVID-19. Study in general: Both acute and convalescent COVID-19 samples were obtained from the United States, Italy and Spain. Sample material is recorded as cDNA or gDNA derived from T cells, B-cell-depleted T cells, or PBMCs.

Profiled with immunoSEQ multiplex PCR; TCRdb holds only in-frame clones, not every one. The sample includes tens of thousands of clones, 75% to 80% seen only once; the top ten take around 20%. With V trimmed by 7 bases and J by 3 bases, 11 bases remained unmatched. The CDR3 extends over 17 amino acids. Germline CDR1 MNHEY, CDR2 SMNVEV (reference sequence). This clonotype was sampled from a man aged 45 to 65 with active or convalescent COVID-19. The rearrangement links TRBV27 to TRBJ2-3; 12 bases agree with TRBD2. Specimen: peripheral blood. The chain's CDR3 is CASTTLAGGMRTDTQYF. CDR3 in DNA: TGTGCCAGCACCACACTAGCGGGGGGTATGAGGACAGATACGCAGTATTTT.